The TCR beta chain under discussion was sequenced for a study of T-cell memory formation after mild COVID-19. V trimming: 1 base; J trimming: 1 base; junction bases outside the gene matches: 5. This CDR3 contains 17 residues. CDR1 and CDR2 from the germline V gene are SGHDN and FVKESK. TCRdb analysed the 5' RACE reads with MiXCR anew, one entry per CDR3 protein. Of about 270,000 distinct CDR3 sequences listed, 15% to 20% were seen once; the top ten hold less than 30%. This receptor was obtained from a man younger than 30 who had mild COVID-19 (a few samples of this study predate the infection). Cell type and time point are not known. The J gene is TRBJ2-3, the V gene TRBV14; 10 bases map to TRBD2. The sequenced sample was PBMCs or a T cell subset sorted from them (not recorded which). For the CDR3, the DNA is TGTGCCAGCAGCCAAGGGGCTCTAGCGGGGGGCACAGATACGCAGTATTTT. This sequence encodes CASSQGALAGGTDTQYF.